The clone carrying this TCR beta chain was recorded at least ten times. The CDR3 covers 17 residues. The V gene's germline CDR1 is ENHRY and CDR2 SYGVKD. Deletions cut 3 bases from V and 8 bases from J, with 25 bases between. This specimen belongs to a study of T cell repertoires in cytomegalovirus infection. Looking at the study overall: The public TCR beta signatures pointed to both CMV infection and matching HLA type.

A single record per CDR3 protein comes from TCRdb applying MiXCR to the reads. The data contain approximately 550,000 distinct CDR3 sequences, approximately 15% of them seen just once; the ten biggest clones take up 20% to 30%. This receptor was taken from a human donor in good health (CMV status not recorded). Some clones in this sample may be carry-over from other donors' samples. Sequences were obtained from CD8+ T cells from PBMCs. This chain uses TRBV10-3 with TRBJ1-2; no definite D call. CDR3 amino acids: CAISDLQFAKAERGYTF. CDR3 nucleotide sequence: TGTGCCATCAGTGACCTACAGTTTGCGAAGGCTGAGAGGGGCTACACCTTC.